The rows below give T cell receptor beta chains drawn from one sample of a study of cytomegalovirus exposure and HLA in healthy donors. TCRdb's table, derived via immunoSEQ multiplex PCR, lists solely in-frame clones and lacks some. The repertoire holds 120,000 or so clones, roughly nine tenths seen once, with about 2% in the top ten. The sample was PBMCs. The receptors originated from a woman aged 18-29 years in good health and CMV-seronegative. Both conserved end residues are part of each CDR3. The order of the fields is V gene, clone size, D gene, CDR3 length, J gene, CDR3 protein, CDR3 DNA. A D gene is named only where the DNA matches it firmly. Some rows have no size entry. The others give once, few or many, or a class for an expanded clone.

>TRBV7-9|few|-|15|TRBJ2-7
CASSLGQGLSYEQYF
TGTGCCAGCAGCTTAGGTCAGGGGCTTTCCTACGAGCAGTACTTC
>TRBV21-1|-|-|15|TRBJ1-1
CASSKIRQMNTEAFF
TGTGCCAGCAGCAAAATTAGACAAATGAACACTGAAGCTTTCTTT
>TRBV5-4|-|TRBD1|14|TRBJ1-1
CASSLRSGGTEAFF
TGTGCCAGCAGCTTACGATCAGGGGGGACTGAAGCTTTCTTT
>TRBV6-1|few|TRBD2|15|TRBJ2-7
CASSEGSSGSHEQYF
TGTGCCAGCAGTGAAGGGTCTAGCGGGAGCCACGAGCAGTACTTC
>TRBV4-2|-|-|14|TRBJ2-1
CASSQAPTTDEQFF
TGTGCCAGCAGCCAGGCGCCCACCACAGATGAGCAGTTCTTC
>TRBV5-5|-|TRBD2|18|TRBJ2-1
CASSGGGFGLAGGNEQFF
TGTGCCAGCAGCGGCGGGGGCTTCGGACTAGCGGGAGGGAATGAGCAGTTCTTC
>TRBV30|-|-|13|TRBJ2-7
CAWTFPGAYEQYF
TGTGCCTGGACCTTTCCGGGGGCCTACGAGCAGTACTTC
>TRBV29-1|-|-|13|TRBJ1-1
CSVESRGNTEAFF
TGCAGCGTTGAGAGTCGGGGGAACACTGAAGCTTTCTTT
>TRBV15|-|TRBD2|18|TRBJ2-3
CATSIDRTSGTSTDTQYF
TGTGCCACCAGCATCGACCGGACTAGCGGGACTAGCACAGATACGCAGTATTTT
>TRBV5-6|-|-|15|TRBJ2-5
CASSFLSGIGETQYF
TGTGCCAGCAGCTTCTTATCAGGGATTGGAGAGACCCAGTACTTC